This T cell receptor beta chain came from a study of cytomegalovirus exposure and HLA in healthy donors. From germline, CDR1 is MNHEY and CDR2 SVGAGI. This CDR3 is built from 13 residues. V was clipped by 5 bases and J by 9 bases; unmatched bases: 7. PCR amplification relied on 60 Vbeta primers (plus 13 Jbeta primers). Sequenced by immunoSEQ multiplex PCR; TCRdb stores in-frame clones only, minus some. The sample includes more than 130,000 clones. The sequenced sample was PBMCs. The V gene is TRBV6-5, the J gene TRBJ2-1; TRBD1 matches 7 bases. The sequence derives from a man aged 35 to 55 in good health and CMV-seronegative. DNA for the CDR3: TGTGCCAGCAGTGGAAGAGGGGGCAGTGAGCAGTTCTTC. It specifies CASSGRGGSEQFF.